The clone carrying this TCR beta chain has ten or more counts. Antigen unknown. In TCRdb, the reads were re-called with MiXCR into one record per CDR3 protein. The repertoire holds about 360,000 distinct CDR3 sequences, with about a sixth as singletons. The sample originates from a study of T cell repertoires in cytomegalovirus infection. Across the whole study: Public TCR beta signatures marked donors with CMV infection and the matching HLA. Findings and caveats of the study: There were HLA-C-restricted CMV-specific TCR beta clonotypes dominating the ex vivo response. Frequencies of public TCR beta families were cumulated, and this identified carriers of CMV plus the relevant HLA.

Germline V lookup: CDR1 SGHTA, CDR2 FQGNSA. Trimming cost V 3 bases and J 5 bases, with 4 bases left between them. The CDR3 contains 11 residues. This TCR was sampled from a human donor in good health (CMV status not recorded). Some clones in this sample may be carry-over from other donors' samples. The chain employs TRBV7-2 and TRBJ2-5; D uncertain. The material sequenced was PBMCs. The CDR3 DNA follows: TGTGCCAGCAGCTTCTTCGAGACCCAGTACTTC. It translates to CASSFFETQYF.